This T cell receptor (beta chain) was recovered during a study of beta chain features in type 1 diabetes. Regarding this clone: Its antigen remains unidentified.

Germline loops: CDR1 LNHNV, CDR2 YYDKDF (reference sequence). Trimming removed 1 base at V and 11 bases at J, with 11 bases between. The CDR3 totals 12 residues. Study observations and caveats: cDNA-based sequencing might over-represent cells highly expressing TCR.

Reverse transcription of all isolated RNA meant that expressed TCRB transcripts were sequenced. Data came from immunoSEQ multiplex PCR; TCRdb stores just in-frame clones and leaves some out. The sample holds 200,000 to 250,000 clones; about 63% are singletons and the top ten take approximately 0.053%. This clonotype originated in a man aged 30 to 39 in good health. The V call is TRBV15, the J call TRBJ1-1; D unclear. Sequencing was carried out using naive CD4+ T cells from blood. The CDR3 coding sequence is TGTGCCACCAGCAGAGGAGCTCTGGACGCTTTCTTT. As protein: CATSRGALDAFF.